This TCR beta chain was captured by sequencing in a study of OX40 agonist ivuxolimab in advanced cancers. Study at large: Patients were roughly 87% male with ages about 23 to 90, mean around 61.

Sampling times: baseline, cycle 4 day 1, cycle 7 day 1. Using immunoSEQ multiplex PCR, the repertoire was profiled, and TCRdb retains in-frame clones only, with some absent. The sample lists around 94,000 clones, roughly 90% occurring once. Notes on this clone: Germline is not matched at one junction end, which may reflect a read error.

The sample consisted of CD4+ or CD8+ T cells sorted from blood, taken in a trial of the OX40 agonist ivuxolimab. This TCR was recovered from an adult with an advanced solid tumor such as melanoma, head and neck, liver or kidney cancer.

The CDR3 DNA follows: TGTGCCAGCAGCCCTTTCAGTGACCAGGAGACCCAGTACTTC. Translating gives CASSPFSDQETQYF. V and J are TRBV7-2 and TRBJ2-5, with unresolved D. The CDR3 sequence is 14 residues long. Germline-derived CDR1 and CDR2 are SGHTA and FQGNSA. Full variable domain (outside the CDR3, taken from reference TRBV7-2 and TRBJ2-5): GAGVSQSPSNKVTEKGKDVELRCDPISGHTALYWYRQSLGQGLEFLIYFQGNSAPDKSGLPSDRFSAERTGGSVSTLTIQRTQQEDSAVYLCASSPFSDQETQYFGPGTRLLVL.